This record concerns one TCR beta chain sequence. Its target antigen remains unknown. Base qualities are not at hand, and no much larger clone is one base apart. This sample's time point label indicates: new active TB diagnosis, blood taken before or within 7 days of starting treatment. The active tuberculosis patients were newly diagnosed, HIV-seronegative South African adults aged 18 years or older. Confirmation of active tuberculosis came from positive sputum smear microscopy and/or a positive M. tuberculosis culture. Immunosequencing of unsorted cryopreserved PBMC covered, on average, approximately 100,000 T cells per clinical donor. Including the terminal cysteine and phenylalanine, the CDR3 comprises 14 residues. This entry keeps only the CDR3 DNA: 42 bases, framed from base 1. The trim is 5 bases for V and 3 bases for J, with a gap of 12 bases between the germline ends. The CDR1 and CDR2 encoded by the germline V gene are SNHLY and FYNNEI.

The sample is drawn from a study of T cells in tuberculosis (dated 2018 in TCRdb). In the study overall: To characterize T cells specific for the mycobacterial lipid antigen glucose monomycolate (GMM), the study used CD1B tetramers together with high-throughput TCR immunosequencing. A South African clinical cohort compared IGRA-negative adolescents, IGRA-positive adolescents with latent tuberculosis and adults with active tuberculosis, ten per group. PBMC from active tuberculosis patients were archived either before standard anti-tuberculosis treatment began or within 7 days of the start of that treatment. Findings and caveats that apply to the study as a whole: An accuracy of about 89% (AUROC around 0.9) was reached by a classifier using the diverse GMM-specific repertoire, compared with approximately 70% accuracy when GEM motif frequencies were used. Compared with IGRA-negative controls, TCR-alpha repertoires from active tuberculosis had smaller mean NN-distances to GMM-specific TCRs, which suggests that these TCRs underwent clonal expansion. Smaller NN-distances were partly driven by shorter CDR3-alpha lengths in active tuberculosis patients, and statistical significance was not reached for the TCR-beta difference. Clinical samples were selected based on which cryopreserved specimens were available, and the active tuberculosis cases were adults whereas the controls were adolescents.

The immunoSEQ multiplex PCR assay was used to generate TCR libraries, with TCR-beta and/or TCR-alpha/delta assays applied to each sample. The amplified TCR libraries were sequenced on the Illumina high-throughput platform. Turning to the authors' computational methods: Clustering and dimensionality reduction were performed using pairwise TCRdist distances among GMM-specific receptors from ex vivo sorted or in vitro expanded T cells. Each clinical repertoire received a mean NN-distance score, defined as the average TCRdist to the nearest 10% of tetramer-positive reference sequences. GEM TCR motif frequency was calculated as the fraction of unique TCRs that matched known GEM sequences by V/J usage and CDR3 length. Linear discriminant analysis with leave-one-out cross-validation, implemented in scikit-learn, was used to classify active tuberculosis. The immuneACCESS repertoire file appears here via TCRdb, limited to in-frame rearrangements. These files lack a portion of the clones; in checked studies, under half of the deficit traces to unresolved V genes, and the cause of the others is not known. Clone size and V and J calls were adopted from that table, with D and trimming inferred from the DNA. This sample is represented by around 35,000 clones; under 95% of them were singletons. The top ten hold 2.4% of the sample.

The chain links TRBV2 with TRBJ2-3, and possibly TRBD2, on 6 matching bases. The sample consisted of PBMCs, taken at tuberculosis diagnosis. The TCR sequence derives from an adult with tuberculosis. The nucleotide sequence is given as TGTGCCAGCAGTTGGGCGACTAGTACAGATACGCAGTATTTT. Protein translation: CASSWATSTDTQYF.